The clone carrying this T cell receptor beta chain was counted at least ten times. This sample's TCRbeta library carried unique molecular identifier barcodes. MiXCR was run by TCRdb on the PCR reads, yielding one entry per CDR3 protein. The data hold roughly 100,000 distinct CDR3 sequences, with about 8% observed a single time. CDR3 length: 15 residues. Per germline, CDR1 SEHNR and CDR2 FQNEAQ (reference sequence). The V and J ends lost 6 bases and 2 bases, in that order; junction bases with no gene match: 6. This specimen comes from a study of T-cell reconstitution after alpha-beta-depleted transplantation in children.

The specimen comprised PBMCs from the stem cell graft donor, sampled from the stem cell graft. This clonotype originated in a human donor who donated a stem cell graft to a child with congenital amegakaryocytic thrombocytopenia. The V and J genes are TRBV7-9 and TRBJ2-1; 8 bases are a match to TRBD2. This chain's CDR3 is CASRILAGTYNEQFF. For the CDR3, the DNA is TGTGCCAGCAGAATTTTAGCGGGGACCTACAATGAGCAGTTCTTC.